The 13 T cell receptor beta chains below all came from one sample that was sequenced in a study of vaccination and CD4 T cells after COVID-19. With the Oncomine TCR Beta short-read assay, DNA from cultured CD4+ T cells was sequenced. TCRdb reprocessed the PCR reads with MiXCR, giving one entry per CDR3 protein. The sample includes 9,500 to 15,000 distinct CDR3 sequences, approximately 45% of them seen just once. Their antigens are not known. Sample treatment: roughly 10-day PBMC culture with coronavirus spike peptide pools or control peptides (ViraFEST assay). Sequenced input: CD4+ T cells from blood, cultured in vitro. All receptors derive from a human donor who had recovered from COVID-19.

This chain connects TRBV20-1 to TRBJ2-7; 9 nucleotides line up with TRBD1. Germline CDR1 is DFQATT and CDR2 is SNEGSKA (reference sequence). Trimming took 6 bases from V and 5 from J; bases not matched to a gene: 5. This CDR3 spans 12 amino acids. The CDR3 region is CSASGQGNEQYF. The CDR3, as DNA: TGCAGTGCGTCGGGACAGGGAAACGAGCAGTACTTC.

The chain uses TRBV19 and TRBJ2-5; the match to TRBD2 covers 8 bases. The CDR3 consists of 15 residues. Germline V gene sequence: CDR1 LNHDA, CDR2 SQIVND (reference sequence). After removal of 1 base from V and 5 bases from J, the junction contained 6 bases not matched to a gene. CDR3 in amino acids: CASSIAWTSWETQYF. CDR3 DNA: TGTGCCAGTAGTATAGCCTGGACTAGCTGGGAGACCCAGTACTTC.

The gene calls are TRBV5-1 and TRBJ2-7; no firm D call. This CDR3 spans 14 amino acids. The ends were cut back, 3 bases at V and 1 base at J, with 11 bases in the middle. Looked up from germline, CDR1 is SGHRS and CDR2 is YFSETQ. The CDR3 region has the DNA TGCGCCAGCAGCTCTCAAGACTCATCCTACGAGCAGTACTTC. Translated, it gives CASSSQDSSYEQYF.

V usage is TRBV19 and J usage is TRBJ2-3; D may match TRBD1 or TRBD2 (5 bases each). The CDR3 runs 15 residues. Trimming removed 0 bases from V and 8 bases from J, with 15 bases in between. CDR1 is LNHDA and CDR2 is SQIVND in the germline V gene (reference sequence). CDR3 sequence reads: CASSIDLRQGATQYF. Written as DNA, the CDR3 is TGTGCCAGTAGTATAGATTTAAGGCAGGGAGCTACGCAGTATTTT.

This clonotype appeared once. This chain uses TRBV7-9 with TRBJ2-5, with a possible D match to TRBD1 (5 bases). The CDR3 covers 15 residues. V gave up 5 bases and J gave up 7 bases, with 20 bases separating them. Germline lookup yields CDR1 SEHNR and CDR2 FQNEAQ (reference sequence). The CDR3 DNA reads as TGTGCCAGCAGCCCCCCCACAGGTGGGGTGGGGACCCAGTACTTC. Protein: CASSPPTGGVGTQYF.

V gene TRBV19 combines with J gene TRBJ1-6; TRBD1 is a possible D gene (6 bases). Trimming stripped 7 bases from V and 7 bases from J, with 14 bases between. Germline values: CDR1 LNHDA, CDR2 SQIVND (reference sequence). The CDR3 spans 14 residues. CDR3 nucleotides: TGTGCCAGTAAAAGGGGGACGACCAATTCACCCCTCCACTTT. This codes for CASKRGTTNSPLHF. The variable domain in full, completed from reference TRBV19 and TRBJ1-6, reads DGGITQSPKYLFRKEGQNVTLSCEQNLNHDAMYWYRQDPGQGLRLIYYSQIVNDFQKGDIAEGYSVSREKKESFPLTVTSAQKNPTAFYLCASKRGTTNSPLHFGNGTRLTVT.

Worth noting for this clonotype: At one boundary the junction diverges from the germline segment, which might be a read error. The chain employs TRBV6-1 and TRBJ2-1; 10 bases line up with TRBD2. This CDR3 is built from 12 residues. CDR1 is MNHNS and CDR2 is SASEGT in the germline V gene. CDR3 DNA: TGTGCCAGCTGTGAGCGGGAGGGTGAGCAGTTCTTC. Translating gives CASCEREGEQFF.

The chain carries TRBV7-9 and TRBJ2-5, with D perhaps matching TRBD2 (6 bases). Trimming shortened V by 0 bases and J by 3 bases, and 8 bases separated the two germline ends. Germline CDR1 and CDR2: SEHNR and FQNEAQ (reference sequence). The CDR3 runs to 14 residues. The CDR3 DNA is TGTGCCAGCAGCTTAGCTCCTAGCGAAGAGACCCAGTACTTC. Its translation: CASSLAPSEETQYF.

The V call is TRBV19, the J call TRBJ2-1, with 7 bases fitting TRBD2. This CDR3 has 13 residues. Germline CDR1 LNHDA, CDR2 SQIVND (reference sequence). After removal of 4 bases from V and 6 bases from J, the junction contained 3 bases not matched to a gene. CDR3 nucleotides: TGTGCCAGTAGTACGGGACTATTCAATGAGCAGTTCTTC. Residues: CASSTGLFNEQFF.

CDR3 in DNA: TGTGCCAGCAGTGAGCTGGGGGGTATAGGAGAGACCCAGTACTTC. This sequence encodes CASSELGGIGETQYF. The chain combines TRBV6-1 with TRBJ2-5; TRBD2 is a possible D gene (6 bases). Trimming pared 3 bases from V and 4 bases from J, leaving 15 bases between. The V gene's germline CDR1 is MNHNS and CDR2 SASEGT. The CDR3 has 15 residues.

The chain has TRBV6-2 or TRBV6-3 and TRBJ2-5; possibly TRBD2 for D (5 bases). Germline V CDR1 and CDR2: MNHEY, SVGEGT. Trimming removed 8 bases at V and 2 bases at J, with 9 bases between. CDR3 length: 12 residues. CDR3 residues: CASARGQETQYF. The CDR3 nucleotides are TGTGCCAGCGCACGGGGTCAAGAGACCCAGTACTTC.

This rearrangement joins TRBV10-1 to TRBJ2-5, with 7 bases that match TRBD2. V was pared by 6 bases and J by 4 bases, with 11 bases of the junction left unmatched. CDR3 size: 15 residues. Germline CDR1 is WNHNN and CDR2 is SYGVQD (reference sequence). In nucleotides, the CDR3 is TGCGCCAGCAGCAAACAGCGGGGAGGCGGAGAGACCCAGTACTTC. Amino acid sequence: CASSKQRGGGETQYF.

The CDR3 coding sequence is TGCAGTGCTACTAGCTCTGGGGCCAACGTCCTGACTTTC. It translates to CSATSSGANVLTF. The chain uses TRBV20-1 and TRBJ2-6, with D hard to call. V lost 4 bases, J lost 0 bases, and 4 bases lay in between. CDR3 length: 13 residues. Germline values: CDR1 DFQATT, CDR2 SNEGSKA (reference sequence).